This T cell receptor (beta chain) comes out of a study of persistence of HIV-infected CD4 T cells. This CDR3 spans 16 amino acids. Trimming at V came to 4 bases and at J to 5 bases, leaving 14 bases not matched to a gene. In germline, CDR1 is SGHRS, CDR2 YFSETQ. An overlapping HIV-1 Gag peptide pool stimulated these cells at roughly 1 ug/peptide/mL. CD40L/CD69 double-negative CD45RO-high memory CD4+ T cells were collected. On this clone itself: Its antigen is unidentified.

The study, taken as a whole, reports: Antigen-responding cells were enriched for degenerate expanded CDR3beta sequences. Compared with CD3/CD28-stimulated cells, CMV- and Gag-responding cells showed lower TCRbeta richness.

This was the immunoSEQ version 4 assay in survey mode. Each sample used up to about 1 ug genomic DNA diluted to 10 ng/uL. Clones were read by immunoSEQ multiplex PCR, and TCRdb kept only the in-frame ones, dropping some. The sample contains roughly 60,000 clones, 65% to 80% of which appear only once. The receptor was derived from an adult man with HIV who was CMV-seropositive. The gene calls are TRBV5-1 and TRBJ1-2; TRBD1 aligns across 7 bases. The material was CD4+ T cells sorted from PBMCs after approximately 19-hour stimulation, obtained from a patient who received antiretroviral therapy. DNA of the CDR3: TGCGCCAGCAGCCCAGGGACAGTTAACAACCATTATGGCTACACCTTC. It codes for CASSPGTVNNHYGYTF.